One sample yielded the 24 T cell receptor beta chains listed below, sequenced in a study of T cell responses to AZD1222 COVID-19 vaccine. Repertoires were generated with immunoSEQ multiplex PCR, while TCRdb's copy carries only in-frame clones and drops some. The table lists 150,000 to 190,000 clones, about nine tenths of them singletons. The sample here was peripheral blood, taken after recovery from COVID-19. The receptors stem from an adult who had recovered from COVID-19.

The V gene is TRBV3-1 (or the pseudogene TRBV3-2), the J gene TRBJ1-2; possibly TRBD1 for D (5 bases). V lost 3 bases, J lost 5 bases, and 13 bases lay in between. The CDR3 length is 14 residues. CDR1 and CDR2 from the germline V gene are LGHDT and YNNKEL (reference sequence). CDR3 DNA sequence: TGTGCCAGCAGCCAGGGGGACGATGGATATGGCTACACCTTC. Its protein is CASSQGDDGYGYTF.

The CDR3 spells CASSDFRGTSKLTEQTQYF. CDR3 nucleotides: TGCGCCAGCAGTGATTTTCGGGGGACATCCAAATTGACAGAGCAGACCCAGTACTTC. This chain connects TRBV10-1 to TRBJ2-5, with D possibly called TRBD1 or TRBD2 (6 bases each). Between the trimmed V and J ends, which lost 3 bases and 6 bases, there was a span of 29 bases. The CDR3 consists of 19 residues. The germline gives CDR1 WNHNN, CDR2 SYGVQD (reference sequence).

The chain combines TRBV6-7 with TRBJ1-6; D possibly corresponds to TRBD1 (6 bases). TRBV6-7 is sorted into the ORF group, with uncertain function. Deletions cut 0 bases from V and 2 bases from J, with 11 bases between. The CDR3 is 17 residues long. The CDR3 loop reads CASSYSQSGAYNSPLHF. CDR3 DNA: TGTGCCAGCAGTTACTCGCAGTCAGGGGCCTATAATTCACCCCTCCACTTT.

As to this clone: Different DNA sequences within this sample yield the same CDR3. This chain joins TRBV19 and TRBJ1-3; a weak D match, TRBD1 (5 bases). V lost 3 bases to trimming and J lost 0 bases, with 6 bases between them. This CDR3 has 14 residues. Germline CDR1 LNHDA, CDR2 SQIVND (reference sequence). CDR3 DNA: TGTGCCAGTAGTATCGGGGGCTCTGGAAACACCATATATTTT. Its protein product is CASSIGGSGNTIYF. Full variable domain (rest looked up from reference TRBV19 and TRBJ1-3): DGGITQSPKYLFRKEGQNVTLSCEQNLNHDAMYWYRQDPGQGLRLIYYSQIVNDFQKGDIAEGYSVSREKKESFPLTVTSAQKNPTAFYLCASSIGGSGNTIYFGEGSWLTVV.

The chain has TRBV9 and TRBJ1-2; D is uncertain. Trimming stripped 4 bases from V and 4 bases from J, with 11 bases between. Per the germline V gene, CDR1 is SGDLS and CDR2 is YYNGEE. The CDR3 is 13 amino acids. Written as DNA, the CDR3 is TGTGCCAGCAGCCCCTCTGAGAGCTATGGCTACACCTTC. Its translation: CASSPSESYGYTF.

The chain carries TRBV2 and TRBJ1-5; TRBD1 agrees at 9 bases. The CDR3 covers 14 residues. From germline, CDR1 is SNHLY and CDR2 FYNNEI. Losses at the gene ends were 6 bases for V and 1 base for J; bases not matched to a gene: 1. The CDR3 sequence is CASSDRGSNQPQHF. The DNA for the CDR3 is TGTGCCAGCAGCGACAGGGGGAGCAATCAGCCCCAGCATTTT. The variable domain in full, completed from reference TRBV2 and TRBJ1-5, reads EPEVTQTPSHQVTQMGQEVILRCVPISNHLYFYWYRQILGQKVEFLVSFYNNEISEKSEIFDDQFSVERPDGSNFTLKIRSTKLEDSAMYFCASSDRGSNQPQHFGDGTRLSIL.

The chain uses TRBV7-2 and TRBJ2-7; D is unclear. The V end lost 5 bases, the J end lost 2 bases, and 16 bases lay between the germline ends. This CDR3 contains 15 residues. Germline V gene lookup returns CDR1 SGHTA and CDR2 FQGNSA. CDR3 in DNA: TGTGCCAGCAGCAGACCGGGTGCAAGACCCTACGAGCAGTACTTC. Encoded protein: CASSRPGARPYEQYF.

This chain uses TRBV29-1 with TRBJ2-7, with D perhaps being TRBD1 or TRBD2 (5 bases each). Germline V lookup: CDR1 SQVTM, CDR2 ANQGSEA. The length of the CDR3 is 13 residues. V lost 6 bases and J 0 bases, leaving 12 bases between the germline ends. The CDR3 reads CSVGLAISYEQYF. As DNA, the CDR3 is TGCAGCGTGGGGCTAGCTATCTCCTACGAGCAGTACTTC.

The chain employs TRBV5-4 and TRBJ1-1, with TRBD1 matching over 7 bases. This CDR3 spans 15 amino acids. CDR1 and CDR2 (germline): SGHNT, YYREEE (reference sequence). Losses at the gene ends were 3 bases for V and 3 bases for J; bases not matched to a gene: 8. The CDR3 DNA follows: TGTGCCAGCAGCTGGAAGGGGGCTCGGGACACTGAAGCTTTCTTT. It translates to CASSWKGARDTEAFF.

In DNA, the CDR3 is TGTGCCAGCAGCCCTTCTGTTCCCATTTGTCTGCAAGATACGCAGTATTTT. Translated: CASSPSVPICLQDTQYF. The J gene is TRBJ2-3, the V gene TRBV3-1 (or the pseudogene TRBV3-2); no clear D gene. The CDR3 contains 17 residues. The germline V gene encodes CDR1 LGHDT and CDR2 YNNKEL (reference sequence). Trimming removed 4 bases from V and 5 bases from J, with 22 bases in between.

The chain carries TRBV19 and TRBJ1-3; D call uncertain. CDR1 is LNHDA, CDR2 SQIVND, per germline (reference sequence). The CDR3 totals 14 residues. CDR3 loop: CGSSRSSSGNTIYF. The CDR3 nucleotides read TGTGGTTCGTCCAGGTCGAGCTCTGGAAACACCATATATTTT. The full variable domain, completed using reference TRBV19 and TRBJ1-3, is DGGITQSPKYLFRKEGQNVTLSCEQNLNHDAMYWYRQDPGQGLRLIYYSQIVNDFQKGDIAEGYSVSREKKESFPLTVTSAQKNPTAFYLCGSSRSSSGNTIYFGEGSWLTVV.

V is TRBV6-2 or TRBV6-3 and J is TRBJ2-7; tentatively, D is TRBD2 (6 bases). CDR1 and CDR2 (germline): MNHEY, SVGEGT. The V and J ends lost 2 bases and 1 base respectively, with 12 bases between them. This CDR3 spans 15 amino acids. In DNA form, the CDR3 reads TGTGCCAGCAGTTACGCCGGGACTCTATCCTACGAGCAGTACTTC. This sequence encodes CASSYAGTLSYEQYF.

The V call is TRBV9, the J call TRBJ1-1; D unclear. Trimming left V 3 bases short and J 1 base short, with 16 bases between. The CDR3 spans 16 residues. Germline lookup yields CDR1 SGDLS and CDR2 YYNGEE. The CDR3 is CASSAGSGSPNTEAFF. The DNA for the CDR3 is TGTGCCAGCAGCGCCGGCTCAGGCAGCCCGAACACTGAAGCTTTCTTT. Full variable domain (rest looked up from reference TRBV9 and TRBJ1-1): DSGVTQTPKHLITATGQRVTLRCSPRSGDLSVYWYQQSLDQGLQFLIQYYNGEERAKGNILERFSAQQFPDLHSELNLSSLELGDSALYFCASSAGSGSPNTEAFFGQGTRLTVV.

The chain couples TRBV19 to TRBJ1-5; a weak D match, TRBD1 (5 bases). Germline V CDR1 and CDR2: LNHDA, SQIVND (reference sequence). V lost 5 bases and J lost 0, with 8 bases in between. The CDR3 consists of 14 residues. DNA for the CDR3: TGTGCCAGTAGTCGGCAGGGTAGCAATCAGCCCCAGCATTTT. Amino acids: CASSRQGSNQPQHF.

The chain couples TRBV28 to TRBJ2-5; D is undetermined. Germline V lookup: CDR1 MDHEN, CDR2 SYDVKM. Deletions cut 2 bases from V and 4 bases from J, with 8 bases between. The CDR3 is 13 residues long. CDR3 bases: TGTGCCAGCAGTTTACCAACGCGAGAGACCCAGTACTTC. This encodes CASSLPTRETQYF.

V gene TRBV5-1 combines with J gene TRBJ2-5, with unresolved D. Germline CDR1 and CDR2: SGHRS and YFSETQ. This CDR3 has 14 residues. V was cut by 1 base and J by 1 base, with 8 bases left in between. The CDR3 sequence: CASSLTAGQETQYF. CDR3 DNA: TGCGCCAGCAGCTTGACGGCCGGCCAAGAGACCCAGTACTTC.

V gene TRBV29-1 combines with J gene TRBJ2-1, with D possibly being TRBD1 (6 bases). The CDR3 consists of 13 residues. Germline CDR1 is SQVTM and CDR2 is ANQGSEA. The CDR3 sequence: CTGVRGGDNEQFF. The CDR3 DNA is TGCACCGGGGTTAGAGGGGGAGACAATGAGCAGTTCTTC.

This chain links TRBV10-2 with TRBJ1-1; tentative D call: TRBD1 (5 bases). The CDR3 has 13 residues. Germline loops: CDR1 WSHSY, CDR2 SAAADI. Trimming took 6 bases from V and 1 from J, leaving 9 bases between them. This chain's CDR3 is CASRLTENTEAFF. The CDR3 DNA reads TGCGCCAGCAGGTTGACAGAGAACACTGAAGCTTTCTTT.

The chain has TRBV27 and TRBJ1-4, with 7 bases lining up with TRBD1. The germline gives CDR1 MNHEY, CDR2 SMNVEV (reference sequence). The CDR3 loop spans 14 amino acids. V lost 5 bases and J lost 8; bases outside the gene matches: 8. In DNA form, the CDR3 reads TGTGCCAGCAGTGTACAGGGGCTGGGAGAAAAACTGTTTTTT. Translating it yields CASSVQGLGEKLFF.

The chain carries TRBV4-1 and TRBJ2-7; D is ambiguous. The CDR3 runs 14 residues. Trimming shortened V by 4 bases and J by 6 bases, and 16 bases separated the two germline ends. Germline V gives CDR1 MGHRA, CDR2 YSYEKL. CDR3 loop: CASSPEPVEPEQYF. Written as DNA, the CDR3 is TGCGCCAGCAGCCCCGAACCCGTGGAGCCCGAGCAGTACTTC.

This chain uses TRBV6-5 with TRBJ2-7; 8 nucleotides agree with TRBD1. J was trimmed by 0 bases and V by 5 bases; bases with no gene match: 3. Germline CDR1 MNHEY, CDR2 SVGAGI. This CDR3 region has 14 residues. CDR3 DNA: TGTGCCAGCAGTCGGGACAGGACCTCCTACGAGCAGTACTTC. Translation gives CASSRDRTSYEQYF.

The genes are TRBV28 and TRBJ2-1, with 7 bases aligning to TRBD2. Germline-derived CDR1 and CDR2 are MDHEN and SYDVKM. V was clipped by 3 bases and J by 8 bases; unmatched bases: 7. The CDR3 totals 14 residues. The CDR3 DNA follows: TGTGCCAGCAGTTTTCCCGGACTAGGTTATGAGCAGTTCTTC. This sequence encodes CASSFPGLGYEQFF. Variable domain in full (rest from reference TRBV28 and TRBJ2-1): DVKVTQSSRYLVKRTGEKVFLECVQDMDHENMFWYRQDPGLGLRLIYFSYDVKMKEKGDIPEGYSVSREKKERFSLILESASTNQTSMYLCASSFPGLGYEQFFGPGTRLTVL.

This clone was found a few times. The chain recombines TRBV21-1 with TRBJ2-7; the table's D call, TRBD1, has no DNA check behind it. TRBV21-1 counts as a pseudogene. The CDR3 contains 18 residues. CDR3 residues: CASSKGRGQGQVSYEQYF. The DNA for the CDR3 is TGTGCCAGCAGCAAAGGAAGGGGGCAGGGGCAAGTCTCCTACGAGCAGTACTTC.

The V and J genes are TRBV24-1 and TRBJ2-2; D remains unclear. This CDR3 contains 14 residues. The V end lost 4 bases, the J end lost 0 bases, and 5 bases lay between the germline ends. CDR1 KGHDR and CDR2 SFDVKD come from the germline V gene. As DNA, the CDR3 is TGTGCCACCAGTGACCGCTCGAACACCGGGGAGCTGTTTTTT. This sequence encodes CATSDRSNTGELFF.